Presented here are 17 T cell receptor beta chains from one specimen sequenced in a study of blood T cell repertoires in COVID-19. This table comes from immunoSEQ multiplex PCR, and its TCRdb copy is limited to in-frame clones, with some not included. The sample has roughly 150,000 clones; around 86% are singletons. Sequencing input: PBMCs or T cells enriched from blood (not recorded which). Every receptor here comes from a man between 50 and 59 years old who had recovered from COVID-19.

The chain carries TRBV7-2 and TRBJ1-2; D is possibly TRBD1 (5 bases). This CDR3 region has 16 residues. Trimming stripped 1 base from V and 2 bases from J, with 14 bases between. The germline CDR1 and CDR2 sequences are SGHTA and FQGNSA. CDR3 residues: CASSLDSWKGNYGYTF. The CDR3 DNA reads TGTGCCAGCAGCTTAGATTCCTGGAAGGGGAACTATGGCTACACCTTC.

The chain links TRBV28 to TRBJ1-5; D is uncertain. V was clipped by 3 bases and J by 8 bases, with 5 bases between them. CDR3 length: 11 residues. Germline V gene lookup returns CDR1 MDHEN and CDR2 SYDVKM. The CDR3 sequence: CASSLREPQHF. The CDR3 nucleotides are TGTGCCAGCAGTTTGAGGGAGCCCCAGCATTTT.

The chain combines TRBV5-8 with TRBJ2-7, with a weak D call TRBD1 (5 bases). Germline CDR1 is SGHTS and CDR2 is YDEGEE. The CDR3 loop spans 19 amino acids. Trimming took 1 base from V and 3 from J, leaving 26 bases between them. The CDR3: CASSLWQTRGRAIGYEQYV. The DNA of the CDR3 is TGTGCCAGCAGCTTGTGGCAGACACGCGGCAGGGCGATCGGCTACGAGCAGTACGTC.

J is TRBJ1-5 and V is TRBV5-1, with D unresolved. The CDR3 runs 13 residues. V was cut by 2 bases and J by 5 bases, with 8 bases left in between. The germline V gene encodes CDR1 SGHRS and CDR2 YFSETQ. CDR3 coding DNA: TGCGCCAGCAGCTTAGCAGGTCATCAGCCCCAGCATTTT. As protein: CASSLAGHQPQHF.

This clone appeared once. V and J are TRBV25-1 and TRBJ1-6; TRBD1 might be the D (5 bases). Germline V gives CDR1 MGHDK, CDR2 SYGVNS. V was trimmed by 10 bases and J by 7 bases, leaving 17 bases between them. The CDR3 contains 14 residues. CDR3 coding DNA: TGTGCCATCAAAGGGGCAGGGCGCAATTCACCCCTCCACTTT. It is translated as CAIKGAGRNSPLHF.

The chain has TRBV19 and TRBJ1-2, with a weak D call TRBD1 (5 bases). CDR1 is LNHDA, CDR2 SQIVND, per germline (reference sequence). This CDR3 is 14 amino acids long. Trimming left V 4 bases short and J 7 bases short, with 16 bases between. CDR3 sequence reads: CASSTRQFKGGYTF. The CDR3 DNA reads TGTGCCAGTAGTACCCGACAGTTTAAAGGTGGCTACACCTTC. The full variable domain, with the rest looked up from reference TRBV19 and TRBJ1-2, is DGGITQSPKYLFRKEGQNVTLSCEQNLNHDAMYWYRQDPGQGLRLIYYSQIVNDFQKGDIAEGYSVSREKKESFPLTVTSAQKNPTAFYLCASSTRQFKGGYTFGSGTRLTVV.

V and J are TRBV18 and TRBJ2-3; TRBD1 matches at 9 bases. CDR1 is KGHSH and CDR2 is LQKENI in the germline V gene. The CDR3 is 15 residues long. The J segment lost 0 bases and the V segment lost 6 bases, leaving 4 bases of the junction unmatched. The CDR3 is CASSAGTGSTDTQYF. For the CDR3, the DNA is TGTGCCAGCTCCGCCGGGACAGGGAGCACAGATACGCAGTATTTT.

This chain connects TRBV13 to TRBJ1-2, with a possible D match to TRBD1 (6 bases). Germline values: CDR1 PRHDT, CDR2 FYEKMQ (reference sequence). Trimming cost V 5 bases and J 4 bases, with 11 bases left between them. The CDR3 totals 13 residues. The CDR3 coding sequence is TGTGCCAGCAGCGCACAGGGACGCTATGGCTACACCTTC. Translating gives CASSAQGRYGYTF.

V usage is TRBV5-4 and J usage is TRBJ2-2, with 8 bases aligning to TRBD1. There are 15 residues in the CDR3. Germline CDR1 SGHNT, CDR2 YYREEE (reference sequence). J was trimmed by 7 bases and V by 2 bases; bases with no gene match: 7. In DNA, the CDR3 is TGTGCCAGCAGCTTACCCAGGGGGCGGGGCGGGGAGCTGTTTTTT. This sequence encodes CASSLPRGRGGELFF.

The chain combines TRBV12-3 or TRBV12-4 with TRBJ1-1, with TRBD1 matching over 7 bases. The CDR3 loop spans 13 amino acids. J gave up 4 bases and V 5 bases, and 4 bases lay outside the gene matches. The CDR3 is CASSEQGFTEAFF. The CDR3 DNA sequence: TGTGCCAGCAGTGAACAGGGGTTCACTGAAGCTTTCTTT.

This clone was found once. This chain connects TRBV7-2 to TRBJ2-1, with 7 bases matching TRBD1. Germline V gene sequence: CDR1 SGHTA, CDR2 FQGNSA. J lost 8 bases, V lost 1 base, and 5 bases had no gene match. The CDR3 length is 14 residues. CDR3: CASSLVGQLDEQFF. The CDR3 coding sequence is TGTGCCAGCAGCTTAGTGGGACAGCTGGATGAGCAGTTCTTC.

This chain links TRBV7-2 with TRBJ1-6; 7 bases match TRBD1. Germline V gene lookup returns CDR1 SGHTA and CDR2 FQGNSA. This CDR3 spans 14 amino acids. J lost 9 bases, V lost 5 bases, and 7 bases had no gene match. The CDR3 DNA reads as TGTGCCAGCAGCCTTCGACAGGGAAGTTCACCCCTCCACTTT. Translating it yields CASSLRQGSSPLHF.

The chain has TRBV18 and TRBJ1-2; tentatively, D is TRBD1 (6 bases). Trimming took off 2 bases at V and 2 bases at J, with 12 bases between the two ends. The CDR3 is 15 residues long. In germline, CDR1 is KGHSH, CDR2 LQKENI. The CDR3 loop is CASSPGLGTNYGYTF. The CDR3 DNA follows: TGTGCCAGCTCACCAGGTCTCGGGACAAACTATGGCTACACCTTC.

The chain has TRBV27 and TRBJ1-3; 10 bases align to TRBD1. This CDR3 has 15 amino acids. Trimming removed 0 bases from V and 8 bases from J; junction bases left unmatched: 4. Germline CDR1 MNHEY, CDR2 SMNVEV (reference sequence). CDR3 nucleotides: TGTGCCAGCAGTTTATCGGGGACAGGGGTAGACACCATATATTTT. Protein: CASSLSGTGVDTIYF.

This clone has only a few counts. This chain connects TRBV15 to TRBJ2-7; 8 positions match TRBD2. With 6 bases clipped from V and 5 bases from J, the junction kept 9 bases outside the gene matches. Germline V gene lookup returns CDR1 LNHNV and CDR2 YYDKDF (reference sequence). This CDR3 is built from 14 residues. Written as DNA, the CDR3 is TGTGCCACCAGGCGGGGGGAGCCCGGCGACGAGCAGTACTTC. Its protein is CATRRGEPGDEQYF.

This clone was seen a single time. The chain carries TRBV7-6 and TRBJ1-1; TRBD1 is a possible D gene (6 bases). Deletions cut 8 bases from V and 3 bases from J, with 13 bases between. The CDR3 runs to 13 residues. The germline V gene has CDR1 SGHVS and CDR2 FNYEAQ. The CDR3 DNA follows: TGTGCCAGCGGGACCCGACAGGACACTGAAGCTTTCTTT. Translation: CASGTRQDTEAFF.

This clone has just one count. As DNA, the CDR3 is TGCGCCAGCAGCCAGGTTCACACAGGGGGTTCTGAAGCTTTCTTT. This sequence encodes CASSQVHTGGSEAFF. This sequence joins TRBV4-1 and TRBJ1-1; 8 bases fit TRBD1. The CDR3 extends over 15 amino acids. V shed 3 bases, J shed 6 bases, and the junction held 9 bases outside the gene matches. Germline V gene data show CDR1 as MGHRA and CDR2 as YSYEKL.